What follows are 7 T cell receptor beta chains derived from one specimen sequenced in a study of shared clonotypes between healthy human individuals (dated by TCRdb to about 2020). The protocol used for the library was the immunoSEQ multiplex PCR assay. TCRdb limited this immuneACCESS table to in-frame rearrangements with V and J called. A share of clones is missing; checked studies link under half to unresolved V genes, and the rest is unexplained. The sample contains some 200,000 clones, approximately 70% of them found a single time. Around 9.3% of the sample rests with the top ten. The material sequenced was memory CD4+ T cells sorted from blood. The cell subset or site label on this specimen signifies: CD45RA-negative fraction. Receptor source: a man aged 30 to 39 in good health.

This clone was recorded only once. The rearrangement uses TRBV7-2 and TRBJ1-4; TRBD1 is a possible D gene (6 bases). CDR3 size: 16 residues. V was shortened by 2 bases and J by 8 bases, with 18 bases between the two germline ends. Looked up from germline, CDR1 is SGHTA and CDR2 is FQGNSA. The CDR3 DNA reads TGTGCCAGCAGCTTATCCCTCGGCAGGGGAAACGAAAAACTGTTTTTT. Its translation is CASSLSLGRGNEKLFF.

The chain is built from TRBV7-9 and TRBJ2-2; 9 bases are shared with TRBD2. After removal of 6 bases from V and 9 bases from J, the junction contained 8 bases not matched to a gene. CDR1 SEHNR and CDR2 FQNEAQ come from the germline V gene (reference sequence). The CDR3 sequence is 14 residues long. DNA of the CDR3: TGTGCCAGCAGAAAGCGGGAGGCCCTCCGGGAGCTGTTTTTT. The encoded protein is CASRKREALRELFF.

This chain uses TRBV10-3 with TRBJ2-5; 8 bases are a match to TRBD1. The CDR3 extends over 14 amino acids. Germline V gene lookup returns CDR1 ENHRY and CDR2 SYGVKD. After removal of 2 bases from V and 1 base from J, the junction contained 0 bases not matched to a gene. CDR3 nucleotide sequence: TGTGCCATCAGTGAGCAGGGGGCCCAAGAGACCCAGTACTTC. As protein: CAISEQGAQETQYF.

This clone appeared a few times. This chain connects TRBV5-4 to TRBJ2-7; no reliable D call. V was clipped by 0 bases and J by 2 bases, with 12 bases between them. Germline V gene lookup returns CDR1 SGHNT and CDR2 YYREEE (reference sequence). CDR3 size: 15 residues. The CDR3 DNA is TGTGCCAGCAGCTTGGGTCTGGGCGTAACCTACGAGCAGTACTTC. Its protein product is CASSLGLGVTYEQYF.

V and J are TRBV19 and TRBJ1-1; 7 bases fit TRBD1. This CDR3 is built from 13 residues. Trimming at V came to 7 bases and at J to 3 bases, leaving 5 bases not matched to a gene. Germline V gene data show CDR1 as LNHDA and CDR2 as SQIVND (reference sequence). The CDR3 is CASKQGRDTEAFF. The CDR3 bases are TGTGCCAGTAAACAGGGGAGGGACACTGAAGCTTTCTTT. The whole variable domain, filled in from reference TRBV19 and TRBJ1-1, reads DGGITQSPKYLFRKEGQNVTLSCEQNLNHDAMYWYRQDPGQGLRLIYYSQIVNDFQKGDIAEGYSVSREKKESFPLTVTSAQKNPTAFYLCASKQGRDTEAFFGQGTRLTVV.

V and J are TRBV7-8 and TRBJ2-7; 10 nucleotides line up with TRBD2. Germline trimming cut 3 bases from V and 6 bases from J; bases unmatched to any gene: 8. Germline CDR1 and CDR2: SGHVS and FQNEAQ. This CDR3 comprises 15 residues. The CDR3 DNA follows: TGTGCCAGCAGCTTGATCGGACTAGCGGCTAGCGAGCAGTACTTC. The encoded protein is CASSLIGLAASEQYF.

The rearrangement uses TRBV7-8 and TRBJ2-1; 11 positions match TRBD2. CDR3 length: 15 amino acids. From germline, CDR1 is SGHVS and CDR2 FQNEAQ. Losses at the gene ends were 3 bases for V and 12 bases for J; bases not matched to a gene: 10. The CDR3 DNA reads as TGTGCCAGCAGCTTCGTGACTAGCGGGAATTTAGGGCAGTTCTTC. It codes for CASSFVTSGNLGQFF.